These 20 T cell receptor beta chains share one sample of origin, sequenced in a study of molecular identifiers for immune sequencing clone quantification (dated by TCRdb to the late 2010s). The library came from PCR. Reads for this sample came from a NextSeq 500. TCRdb reprocessed the public reads (quality trimming at Q25 with fastp, clone calling with MiXCR) and kept in-frame beta chains. When rows share a CDR3 protein, they turn into one entry using the most common DNA and genes. Within this sample are 460,000 or so distinct CDR3 sequences, with 25% of them counted one time only. Clones ranked in the top ten supply around 0.78% of the sample. Input material: naive CD8+ T cells from blood, with Jurkat cell RNA spiked in. According to the study, the label for this sample's cell subset or site signals: FACS-sorted CD8+CD4-CCR7+CD45RA+ naive T cells. Source of these receptors: a human donor in good health. Some libraries in this study had Jurkat cell RNA spiked in.

This clonotype occurred a few times. This CDR3 is CASSSPHNRQGEAFF. The CDR3 DNA follows: TGTGCCAGCAGCTCCCCCCACAACCGACAGGGAGAAGCTTTCTTT. The chain joins TRBV7-9 to TRBJ1-1, with 7 bases that match TRBD1. CDR1 and CDR2 (germline): SEHNR, FQNEAQ (reference sequence). J was trimmed by 8 bases and V by 4 bases; bases with no gene match: 13. CDR3 length: 15 residues.

The chain couples TRBV20-1 to TRBJ2-2; D remains unclear. V was trimmed by 1 base and J by 1 base, leaving 10 bases between them. Germline V CDR1 and CDR2: DFQATT, SNEGSKA (reference sequence). This CDR3 spans 15 amino acids. This CDR3 reads CSARVGEENTGELFF. CDR3 coding DNA: TGCAGTGCTAGAGTCGGTGAGGAGAACACCGGGGAGCTGTTTTTT.

This clonotype was seen only a few times. The chain couples TRBV30 to TRBJ1-6, with no clear D. The germline V gene encodes CDR1 GTSNPN and CDR2 SVGIG (reference sequence). With 0 bases removed from V and 10 bases from J, the gap between germline ends came to 7 bases. This CDR3 contains 12 residues. For the CDR3, the DNA is TGTGCCTGGAGTGTATTGCGATCACCCCTCCACTTT. It yields the protein CAWSVLRSPLHF.

With respect to this clonotype: A read error may explain this, as a much larger clone is one base away. The CDR3 spells CATSLAVGVPMNTEAFF. CDR3 DNA sequence: TGTGCCACCAGCCTGGCTGTTGGAGTTCCCATGAACACTGAAGCTTTCTTT. V and J are TRBV15 and TRBJ1-1; D is uncertain. Looked up from germline, CDR1 is LNHNV and CDR2 is YYDKDF (reference sequence). Trimming took 5 bases from V and 0 from J, leaving 19 bases between them. The CDR3 covers 17 residues.

This clonotype was seen at least ten times. The V call is TRBV6-1, the J call TRBJ1-1, with TRBD1 as a possible D gene (6 bases). V was pared by 10 bases and J by 3 bases, with 15 bases between. Per the germline V gene, CDR1 is MNHNS and CDR2 is SASEGT. CDR3 length: 13 residues. The DNA of the CDR3 is TGTGCCACCCGCGGGGGCGCGGACACTGAAGCTTTCTTT. Translating gives CATRGGADTEAFF.

There are many counts of this clonotype. The rearrangement joins TRBV4-1 to TRBJ2-5; TRBD1 might be the D (5 bases). CDR3 length equals 13 residues. Trimming pared 1 base from V and 9 bases from J, leaving 12 bases between. Germline V gene data show CDR1 as MGHRA and CDR2 as YSYEKL. The CDR3 sequence is CASSQGTEGAQYF. In DNA, the CDR3 is TGCGCCAGCAGCCAAGGAACAGAAGGGGCCCAGTACTTC.

This clonotype was detected a few times. The chain couples TRBV4-1 to TRBJ2-4, with D perhaps being TRBD1 or TRBD2 (6 bases each). The V end lost 3 bases, the J end lost 0 bases, and 15 bases lay between the germline ends. The CDR3 consists of 17 residues. The germline V gene has CDR1 MGHRA and CDR2 YSYEKL. This chain's CDR3 is CASSQEGGRVAKNIQYF. For the CDR3, the DNA is TGCGCCAGCAGCCAGGAGGGGGGAAGAGTAGCCAAAAACATTCAGTACTTC.

As to this clonotype: Just one base apart from a much larger clone, this may be a read error. The V gene is TRBV7-9, the J gene TRBJ1-1, with D possibly matching TRBD1 (5 bases). Germline V gives CDR1 SEHNR, CDR2 FQNEAQ (reference sequence). V shed 7 bases and J shed 11 bases, with 17 bases lying between them. This CDR3 has 12 residues. Written as DNA, the CDR3 is TGTGCCAGCACCCACGGGGGGATTGAGGCTTTCTTT. As protein: CASTHGGIEAFF.

The chain uses TRBV11-2 and TRBJ2-1; D is perhaps TRBD2 (6 bases). This CDR3 has 16 residues. Germline lookup yields CDR1 SGHAT and CDR2 FQNNGV. The V end lost 5 bases, the J end lost 0 bases, and 14 bases lay between the germline ends. The chain's CDR3 is CASSPNSGTSYNEQFF. The CDR3, as DNA: TGTGCCAGCAGCCCCAATAGCGGAACCTCCTACAATGAGCAGTTCTTC.

This clonotype was counted ten times or more. The chain couples TRBV4-2 to TRBJ2-7; 9 nucleotides line up with TRBD2. The CDR3 consists of 15 residues. The junction had 10 bases not matched to a gene; V was cut back by 4 bases and J by 6 bases. Germline V lookup: CDR1 LGHNA, CDR2 YNFKEQ. This CDR3 is CASSPPTSGEVEQYF. The CDR3 DNA reads TGTGCCAGCAGCCCACCGACTAGCGGTGAAGTCGAGCAGTACTTC.

This clonotype was observed many times. This sequence joins TRBV7-2 and TRBJ2-3; 11 nucleotides line up with TRBD2. J lost 4 bases, V lost 7 bases, and 10 bases had no gene match. The CDR3 sequence is 16 residues long. Germline CDR1 reads SGHTA; CDR2 reads FQGNSA. The CDR3 nucleotides read TGTGCCAGCACCCTAATAGCGGGAGGGGTGGCAGATACGCAGTATTTT. Its protein product is CASTLIAGGVADTQYF.

This clonotype has a handful of counts. The rearrangement uses TRBV20-1 and TRBJ1-5; 8 bases align to TRBD1. After removal of 0 bases from V and 5 bases from J, the junction contained 9 bases not matched to a gene. The CDR3 contains 16 residues. The germline CDR1 and CDR2 sequences are DFQATT and SNEGSKA (reference sequence). The CDR3 bases are TGCAGTGCTAGAGATCTTAGGACAGGGTCCTATCAGCCCCAGCATTTT. It codes for CSARDLRTGSYQPQHF.

This clonotype was recorded a few times. The chain recombines TRBV7-2 with TRBJ2-7; maybe TRBD1 (6 bases). The CDR3 has 15 residues. V lost 5 bases to trimming and J lost 0 bases, with 14 bases between them. CDR1 and CDR2 from the germline V gene are SGHTA and FQGNSA. The CDR3 nucleotides read TGTGCCAGCAGCGCTTACCGACAGGACTCCTACGAGCAGTACTTC. As protein: CASSAYRQDSYEQYF.

As concerns this clonotype: This clone may be a read error of a much larger clone one base away. This rearrangement joins TRBV4-1 to TRBJ2-7; no definite D call. Germline lookup yields CDR1 MGHRA and CDR2 YSYEKL. The CDR3 sequence is 15 residues long. The chain's CDR3 is CASSLRSANGYERYF. The CDR3 bases are TGCGCCAGCAGCCTGAGGTCCGCCAATGGCTACGAGCGGTACTTC.

The chain employs TRBV7-9 and TRBJ2-6; D is unclear. The germline V gene has CDR1 SEHNR and CDR2 FQNEAQ (reference sequence). Between the trimmed V and J ends, which lost 0 bases and 1 base, there was a span of 4 bases. The CDR3 totals 15 residues. CDR3 nucleotides: TGTGCCAGCAGCTTAGCGACATCTGGGGCCAACGTCCTGACTTTC. Translating gives CASSLATSGANVLTF. Combining the CDR3 with reference TRBV7-9 and TRBJ2-6 gives the whole variable domain DTGVSQNPRHKITKRGQNVTFRCDPISEHNRLYWYRQTLGQGPEFLTYFQNEAQLEKSRLLSDRFSAERPKGSFSTLEIQRTEQGDSAMYLCASSLATSGANVLTFGAGSRLTVL.

This chain connects TRBV13 to TRBJ2-7, with 13 bases identical to TRBD2. The CDR3 consists of 15 residues. CDR1 and CDR2 (germline): PRHDT, FYEKMQ (reference sequence). J lost 3 bases, V lost 5 bases, and 4 bases had no gene match. The CDR3 coding sequence is TGTGCCAGCAGCCCGGGACTAGCGGGGCGCTACGAGCAGTACTTC. The encoded protein is CASSPGLAGRYEQYF.

Turning to this clonotype: Possible read error: a much larger clone is one base away. J is TRBJ2-3 and V is TRBV7-9; 9 bases fit TRBD2. CDR1 and CDR2 from the germline V gene are SEHNR and FQNEAQ (reference sequence). CDR3 length: 16 amino acids. The CDR3, as DNA: TGTGCCAGCAGCTTAATATTAGCGGGAGACGCAGATACGCGGTATTTT. Translated, it gives CASSLILAGDADTRYF.

The chain is built from TRBV7-2 and TRBJ2-7, with D hard to call. The CDR3 consists of 16 residues. CDR1 SGHTA and CDR2 FQGNSA come from the germline V gene. Trimming shortened V by 5 bases and J by 0 bases, and 17 bases separated the two germline ends. Here the CDR3 reads CASSSEPIGSSYEQYF. The CDR3 DNA reads TGTGCCAGCAGCAGCGAACCCATCGGAAGCTCCTACGAGCAGTACTTC.

This clonotype was seen more than once but under ten times. V usage is TRBV30 and J usage is TRBJ2-7; TRBD2 matches at 7 bases. CDR1 is GTSNPN, CDR2 SVGIG, per germline (reference sequence). J lost 2 bases, V lost 0 bases, and 4 bases had no gene match. The CDR3 covers 14 residues. The CDR3 region is CAWSVLAGAYEQYF. Written as DNA, the CDR3 is TGTGCCTGGAGTGTACTGGCGGGGGCCTACGAGCAGTACTTC. Based on the CDR3 plus reference TRBV30 and TRBJ2-7, the full variable domain is SQTIHQWPATLVQPVGSPLSLECTVEGTSNPNLYWYRQAAGRGLQLLFYSVGIGQISSEVPQNLSASRPQDRQFILSSKKLLLSDSGFYLCAWSVLAGAYEQYFGPGTRLTVT.

This clonotype was picked up many times. The chain joins TRBV7-9 to TRBJ2-3; D ambiguous. CDR1 and CDR2 from the germline V gene are SEHNR and FQNEAQ (reference sequence). The length of the CDR3 is 13 residues. The V and J ends lost 7 bases and 3 bases respectively, with 11 bases between them. The CDR3 bases are TGTGCCAGCATCCCCCCGGTAACAGATACGCAGTATTTT. Protein product: CASIPPVTDTQYF.